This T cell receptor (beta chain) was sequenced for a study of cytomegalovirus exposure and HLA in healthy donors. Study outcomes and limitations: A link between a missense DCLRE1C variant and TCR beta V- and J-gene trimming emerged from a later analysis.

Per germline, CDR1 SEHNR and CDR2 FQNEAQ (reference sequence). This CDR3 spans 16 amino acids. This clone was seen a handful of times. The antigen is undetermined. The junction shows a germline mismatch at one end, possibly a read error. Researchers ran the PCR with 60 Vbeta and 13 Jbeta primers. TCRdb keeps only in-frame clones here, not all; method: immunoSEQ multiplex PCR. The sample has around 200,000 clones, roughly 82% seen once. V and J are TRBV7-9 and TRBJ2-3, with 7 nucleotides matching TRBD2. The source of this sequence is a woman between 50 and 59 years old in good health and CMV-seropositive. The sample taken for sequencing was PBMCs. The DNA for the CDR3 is TGTTCCAGCAGCTTAGAACTGGGGGGGGTCCCAGATACGCAGTATTTT. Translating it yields CSSSLELGGVPDTQYF.